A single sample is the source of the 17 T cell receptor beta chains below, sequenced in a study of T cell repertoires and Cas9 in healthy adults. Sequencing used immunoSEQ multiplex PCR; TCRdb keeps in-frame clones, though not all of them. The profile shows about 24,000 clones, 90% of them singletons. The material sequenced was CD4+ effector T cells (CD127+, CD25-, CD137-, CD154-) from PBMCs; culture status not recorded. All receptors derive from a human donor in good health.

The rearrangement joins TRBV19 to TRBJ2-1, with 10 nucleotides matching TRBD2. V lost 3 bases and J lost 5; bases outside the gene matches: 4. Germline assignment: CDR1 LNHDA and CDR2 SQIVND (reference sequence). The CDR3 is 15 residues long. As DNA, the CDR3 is TGTGCCAGTAGTATCTCTAGCGGGGGACACAATGAGCAGTTCTTC. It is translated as CASSISSGGHNEQFF. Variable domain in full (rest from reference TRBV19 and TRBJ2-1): DGGITQSPKYLFRKEGQNVTLSCEQNLNHDAMYWYRQDPGQGLRLIYYSQIVNDFQKGDIAEGYSVSREKKESFPLTVTSAQKNPTAFYLCASSISSGGHNEQFFGPGTRLTVL.

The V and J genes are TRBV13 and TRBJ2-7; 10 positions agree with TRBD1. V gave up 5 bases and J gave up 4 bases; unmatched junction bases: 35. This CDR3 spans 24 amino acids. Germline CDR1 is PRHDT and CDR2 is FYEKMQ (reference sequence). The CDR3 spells CASSATGTGVFRHEGGPSVYEQYF. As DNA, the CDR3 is TGTGCCAGCAGCGCCACCGGGACAGGGGTTTTTAGGCACGAAGGGGGGCCCAGCGTATACGAGCAGTACTTC.

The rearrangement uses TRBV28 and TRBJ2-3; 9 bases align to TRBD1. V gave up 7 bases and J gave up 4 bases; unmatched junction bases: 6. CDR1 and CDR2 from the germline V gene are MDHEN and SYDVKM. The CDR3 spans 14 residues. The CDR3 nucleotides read TGTGCCAGCACCAACAGGGGGCGTTCAGATACGCAGTATTTT. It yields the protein CASTNRGRSDTQYF.

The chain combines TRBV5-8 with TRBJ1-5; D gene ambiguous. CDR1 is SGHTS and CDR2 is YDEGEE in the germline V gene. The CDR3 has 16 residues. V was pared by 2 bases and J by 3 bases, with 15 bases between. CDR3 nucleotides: TGTGCCAGCAGCTTTCAGGTAGGGCTGTACAATCAGCCCCAGCATTTT. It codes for CASSFQVGLYNQPQHF.

The CDR3 bases are TGTGCCAGCAGCCCGGCGCAGGGGGCGTCCGGGGAGCTGTTTTTT. Amino acids: CASSPAQGASGELFF. This rearrangement joins TRBV4-2 to TRBJ2-2; 8 bases align to TRBD1. The germline CDR1 and CDR2 sequences are LGHNA and YNFKEQ. There are 15 residues in the CDR3. Unmatched junction bases numbered 7, after V lost 4 bases and J lost 6 bases.

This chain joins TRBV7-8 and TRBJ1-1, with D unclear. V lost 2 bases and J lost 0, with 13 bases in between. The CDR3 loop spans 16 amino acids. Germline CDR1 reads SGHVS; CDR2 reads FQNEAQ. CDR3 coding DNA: TGTGCCAGCAGCTTACGGCAGGTTGGACTGAACACTGAAGCTTTCTTT. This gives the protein CASSLRQVGLNTEAFF.

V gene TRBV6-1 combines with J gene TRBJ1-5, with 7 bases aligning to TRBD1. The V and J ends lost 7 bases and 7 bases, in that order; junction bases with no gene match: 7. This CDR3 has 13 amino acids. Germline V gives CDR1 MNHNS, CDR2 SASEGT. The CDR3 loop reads CASNRGPRQPQHF. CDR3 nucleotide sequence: TGTGCCAGCAACAGGGGCCCGCGGCAGCCCCAGCATTTT.

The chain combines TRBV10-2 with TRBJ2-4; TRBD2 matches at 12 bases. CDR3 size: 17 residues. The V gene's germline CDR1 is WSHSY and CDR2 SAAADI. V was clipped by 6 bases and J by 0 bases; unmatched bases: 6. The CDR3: CASSGLAGKLAKNIQYF. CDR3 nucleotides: TGCGCCAGCAGCGGACTAGCGGGGAAGTTAGCCAAAAACATTCAGTACTTC.

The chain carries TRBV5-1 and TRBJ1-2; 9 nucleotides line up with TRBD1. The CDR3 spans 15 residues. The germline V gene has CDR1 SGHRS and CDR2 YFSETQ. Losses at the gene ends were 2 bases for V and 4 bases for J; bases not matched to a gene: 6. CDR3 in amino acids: CASSLQGALGYGYTF. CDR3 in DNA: TGCGCCAGCAGCTTACAGGGGGCACTGGGCTATGGCTACACCTTC.

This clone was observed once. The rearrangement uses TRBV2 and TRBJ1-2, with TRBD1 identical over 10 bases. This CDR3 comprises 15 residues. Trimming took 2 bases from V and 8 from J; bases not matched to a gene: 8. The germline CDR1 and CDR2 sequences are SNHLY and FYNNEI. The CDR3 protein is CASSESRQGAGGYTF. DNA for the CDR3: TGTGCCAGCAGTGAATCCCGACAGGGGGCAGGAGGCTACACCTTC.

The CDR3 DNA reads TGTGCCAGCGGGGCATACAATGAGCAGTTCTTC. Residues: CASGAYNEQFF. This chain connects TRBV2 to TRBJ2-1, with a possible D match to TRBD1 (5 bases). Germline CDR1 is SNHLY and CDR2 is FYNNEI. The CDR3 totals 11 residues. V was cut by 8 bases and J by 4 bases, with 6 bases left in between.

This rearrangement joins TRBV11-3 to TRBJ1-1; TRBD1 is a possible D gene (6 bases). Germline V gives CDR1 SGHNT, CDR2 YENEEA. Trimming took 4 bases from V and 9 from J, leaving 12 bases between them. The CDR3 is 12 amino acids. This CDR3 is CASSSGGGQAFF. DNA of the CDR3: TGTGCCAGCAGCTCCGGGGGGGGCCAAGCTTTCTTT.

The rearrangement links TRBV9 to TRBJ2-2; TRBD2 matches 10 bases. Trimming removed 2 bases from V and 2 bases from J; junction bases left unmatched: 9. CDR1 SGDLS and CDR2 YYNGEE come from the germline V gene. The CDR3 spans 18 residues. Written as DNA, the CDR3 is TGTGCCAGCAGCGTTTTCACCCTAGCGGGGGATAACACCGGGGAGCTGTTTTTT. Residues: CASSVFTLAGDNTGELFF.

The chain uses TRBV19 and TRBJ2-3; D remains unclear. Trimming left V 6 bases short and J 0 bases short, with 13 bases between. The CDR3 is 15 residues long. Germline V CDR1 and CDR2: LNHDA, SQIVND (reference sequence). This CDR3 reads CASRMSSFSTDTQYF. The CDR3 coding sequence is TGTGCCAGTAGGATGAGCAGCTTTAGCACAGATACGCAGTATTTT.

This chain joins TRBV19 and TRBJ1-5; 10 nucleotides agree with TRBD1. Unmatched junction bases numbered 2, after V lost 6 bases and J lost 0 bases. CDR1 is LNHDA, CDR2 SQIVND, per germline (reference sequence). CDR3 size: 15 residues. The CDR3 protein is CASSRQGASNQPQHF. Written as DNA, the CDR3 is TGTGCCAGTAGCCGACAGGGGGCTAGCAATCAGCCCCAGCATTTT.

Here the CDR3 DNA reads TGTGCCAGCAGCTTGGGGTGGGACAGGGAAATTAAGGAGACCCAGTACTTC. Translating gives CASSLGWDREIKETQYF. The V gene is TRBV7-9, the J gene TRBJ2-5; 9 bases are shared with TRBD1. From germline, CDR1 is SEHNR and CDR2 FQNEAQ (reference sequence). V gave up 3 bases and J gave up 5 bases; unmatched junction bases: 13. This CDR3 is 17 amino acids long.

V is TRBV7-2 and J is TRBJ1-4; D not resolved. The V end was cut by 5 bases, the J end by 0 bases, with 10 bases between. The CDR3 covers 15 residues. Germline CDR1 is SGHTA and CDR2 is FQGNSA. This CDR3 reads CASSRLYATNEKLFF. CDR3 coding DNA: TGTGCCAGCAGCCGCCTCTATGCAACTAATGAAAAACTGTTTTTT.